Shown below are 7 T cell receptor beta chains from a single sample sequenced in a study of CD4 T cells in relation to SARS-CoV-2 and coronaviruses listed by TCRdb under 2021. CD4+ T cells from unexposed donors were collected before the COVID-19 pandemic (2011-2018). Library preparation used the immunoSEQ multiplex PCR assay. TCRdb carries this immuneACCESS record with in-frame sequences only. Its versions omit some clonotypes, under half of them owing to an unresolved V gene in the studies checked, with the rest unexplained. For this sample the table gives 60,000 to 80,000 clones, of which about nine tenths were detected only once. Together, the top ten hold 1.5% to 2% of the sample. Sample: memory CD4+ T cells from PBMCs. Per the publication, the cell subset or site label means: memory (non-naive) CD4+ T cells. The receptors come from a human donor in good health.

The chain uses TRBV5-1 and TRBJ2-3; D gene unclear. CDR1 is SGHRS and CDR2 is YFSETQ in the germline V gene. The ends were cut back, 0 bases at V and 7 bases at J, with 15 bases in the middle. The CDR3 is 15 residues long. CDR3 DNA sequence: TGCGCCAGCAGCTTGGGTATTGGAACTGCAAATACGCAGTATTTT. Protein sequence: CASSLGIGTANTQYF.

This clone was found a few times. The genes are TRBV2 and TRBJ1-1; D unresolved. Between the trimmed V and J ends, which lost 5 bases and 0 bases, there was a span of 7 bases. Germline-derived CDR1 and CDR2 are SNHLY and FYNNEI. The CDR3 has 13 residues. This CDR3 is CASSPQVNTEAFF. The CDR3 bases are TGTGCCAGCAGTCCCCAGGTGAACACTGAAGCTTTCTTT. Full variable domain (missing parts from reference TRBV2 and TRBJ1-1): EPEVTQTPSHQVTQMGQEVILRCVPISNHLYFYWYRQILGQKVEFLVSFYNNEISEKSEIFDDQFSVERPDGSNFTLKIRSTKLEDSAMYFCASSPQVNTEAFFGQGTRLTVV.

CDR3 sequence: CASSSSGGTRYGEQFF. DNA for the CDR3: TGCGCCAGCAGCTCCAGCGGTGGGACCCGTTATGGTGAGCAGTTCTTC. This sequence joins TRBV5-1 and TRBJ2-1; D possibly uses TRBD1 or TRBD2 (5 bases each). The ends were cut back, 3 bases at V and 9 bases at J, with 22 bases in the middle. Germline loops: CDR1 SGHRS, CDR2 YFSETQ. The CDR3 spans 16 residues.

V is TRBV5-1 and J is TRBJ2-2; 10 nucleotides match TRBD1. Per germline, CDR1 SGHRS and CDR2 YFSETQ. Trimming removed 4 bases from V and 6 bases from J; junction bases left unmatched: 6. The CDR3 contains 15 residues. CDR3: CASSPGTGDAGELFF. DNA of the CDR3: TGCGCCAGCAGCCCCGGGACAGGGGACGCCGGGGAGCTGTTTTTT.

The V call is TRBV18, the J call TRBJ1-1; D unresolved. There are 13 residues in the CDR3. V shed 7 bases and J shed 0 bases, with 9 bases lying between them. Looked up from germline, CDR1 is KGHSH and CDR2 is LQKENI. The CDR3 DNA reads as TGTGCCAGCTATCCCAGATTGAACACTGAAGCTTTCTTT. Translated, it gives CASYPRLNTEAFF.

This chain uses TRBV30 with TRBJ2-3; possibly TRBD1 for D (6 bases). The ends were cut back, 0 bases at V and 1 base at J, with 8 bases in the middle. The CDR3 consists of 14 residues. Germline V lookup: CDR1 GTSNPN, CDR2 SVGIG (reference sequence). The CDR3 DNA is TGTGCCTGGAGTGTCAGGGGAGGCACAGATACGCAGTATTTT. Translated: CAWSVRGGTDTQYF. The full variable domain, its missing parts supplied by reference TRBV30 and TRBJ2-3, is SQTIHQWPATLVQPVGSPLSLECTVEGTSNPNLYWYRQAAGRGLQLLFYSVGIGQISSEVPQNLSASRPQDRQFILSSKKLLLSDSGFYLCAWSVRGGTDTQYFGPGTRLTVL.

This clone has only a few counts. J is TRBJ1-3 and V is TRBV2; 8 positions agree with TRBD1. This CDR3 has 14 amino acids. The germline V gene has CDR1 SNHLY and CDR2 FYNNEI. The V and J ends lost 6 bases and 2 bases, in that order; junction bases with no gene match: 3. This chain's CDR3 is CASRKQGAGNTIYF. CDR3 coding DNA: TGTGCCAGCAGAAAACAGGGGGCTGGAAACACCATATATTTT.